Listed below are T cell receptor beta chains from one sample, sequenced in a study of cytomegalovirus exposure and HLA in healthy donors. The assay was immunoSEQ multiplex PCR, and TCRdb's table has in-frame clones only and misses some. The sample lists around 60,000 clones; roughly nine tenths were seen once. Sequencing input: PBMCs. Receptors originate from a man aged 18 to 35 in good health and CMV-seronegative. CDR3s include the opening cysteine and the closing phenylalanine or tryptophan. A D gene is named only where the DNA matches it firmly. Rows give clone size only sometimes, using once, few, many, or a class for an expanded clone.

J	D	size	V	length	DNA	CDR3
TRBJ2-3	-	-	TRBV5-6	14	TGTGCCAGCAGCTATGACAGGCCCACAGATACGCAGTATTTT	CASSYDRPTDTQYF
TRBJ2-5	TRBD2	-	TRBV5-1	18	TGCGCCAGCAGCTCGGCTGGGGGACTAGCGGTAATTCAAGAGACCCAGTACTTC	CASSSAGGLAVIQETQYF
TRBJ1-3	-	-	TRBV21-1	12	TGTGCCAGCAGCAAAGACAGGGACACCATATATTTT	CASSKDRDTIYF
TRBJ2-7	-	-	TRBV20-1	11	TGCAGTGGCCCCATCGGGGTCGAGCAGTACTTC	CSGPIGVEQYF
TRBJ2-7	-	-	TRBV18	12	TGTGCCAGCTCGCGGGACGGCTACGAGCAGTACTTC	CASSRDGYEQYF
TRBJ1-3	-	-	TRBV2	14	TGTGCCAGCAGTGAAACAGGCTCTGGAAACACCATATATTTT	CASSETGSGNTIYF
TRBJ1-5	TRBD1	-	TRBV28	15	TGTGCCGGGAAATCAGGGGGCCTGGGTTATCAGCCCCAGCATTTT	CAGKSGGLGYQPQHF
TRBJ1-4	TRBD1	-	TRBV7-8	15	TGTGCCAGCAGCTTATATCGGACAGGGGAAGAAAAACTGTTTTTT	CASSLYRTGEEKLFF
TRBJ1-5	TRBD1	-	TRBV5-1	16	TGCGCCAGCAGCTTGGGGACAGGGGATAGCAATCAGCCCCAGCATTTT	CASSLGTGDSNQPQHF
TRBJ2-7	-	-	TRBV10-1	18	TGCGCCAGCGGGTCTGGACAGGGACTTAGCGGGAGCACCTACGAGCAGTACTTC	CASGSGQGLSGSTYEQYF
TRBJ2-6	-	-	TRBV27	17	TGTGCCAGCTCTTCTTGGACCGCCAGCGGGTCCCAAGCTGTCCTGACTTTC	CASSSWTASGSQAVLTF
TRBJ2-5	TRBD1	-	TRBV28	14	TGTGCCAGCAGTTCGCAGGGGGCGAGAGAGACCCAGTACTTC	CASSSQGARETQYF
TRBJ2-3	-	-	TRBV7-9	12	TGTGCCAGCAGCTTCGGGGTCGAGGCGCAGTATTTT	CASSFGVEAQYF
TRBJ2-1	TRBD2	-	TRBV6-1	16	TGTGCCAGCAGTGATTTGGCGGGAGGCTCCTACAATGAGCAGTTCTTC	CASSDLAGGSYNEQFF
TRBJ2-7	TRBD1	few	TRBV5-1	14	TGCGCCAGCAGCCGAGAGGGACAGACTTACGAGCAGTACTTC	CASSREGQTYEQYF